This T cell receptor (beta chain) derives from a study of blood T cell repertoires in COVID-19. Study context: Nucleic acid was either cDNA or gDNA, and it came from T cells, B-cell-depleted T cells, or PBMCs.

Assay used: immunoSEQ multiplex PCR; TCRdb lists only in-frame clones, some missing. The data hold over 150,000 clones, with around four fifths observed a single time. This CDR3 has 15 residues. Germline CDR1 is MGHDK and CDR2 is SYGVNS. Between the trimmed V and J ends, which lost 4 bases and 2 bases, there was a span of 12 bases. The sequence was collected from a woman aged 55-75 years with acute or convalescent COVID-19. The chain carries TRBV25-1 and TRBJ1-3, with a weak D call TRBD1 (6 bases). Sequencing was done on a sample of peripheral blood. The CDR3 DNA is TGTGCCAGCAGTGGTTCAGGGGTCGCTGGAAACACCATATATTTT. Protein sequence: CASSGSGVAGNTIYF.